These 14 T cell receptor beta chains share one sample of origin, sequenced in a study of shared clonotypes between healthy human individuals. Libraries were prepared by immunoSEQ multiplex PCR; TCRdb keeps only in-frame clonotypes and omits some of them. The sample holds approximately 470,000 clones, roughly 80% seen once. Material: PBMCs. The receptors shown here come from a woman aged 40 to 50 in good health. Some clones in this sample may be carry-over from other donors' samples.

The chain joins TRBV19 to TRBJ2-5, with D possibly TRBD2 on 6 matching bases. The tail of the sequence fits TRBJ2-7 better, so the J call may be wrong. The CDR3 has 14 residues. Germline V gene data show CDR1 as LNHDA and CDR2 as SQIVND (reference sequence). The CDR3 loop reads CASSITSRFYEQYF. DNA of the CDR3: TGTGCCAGTAGTATTACTAGCCGCTTCTACGAGCAGTACTTC.

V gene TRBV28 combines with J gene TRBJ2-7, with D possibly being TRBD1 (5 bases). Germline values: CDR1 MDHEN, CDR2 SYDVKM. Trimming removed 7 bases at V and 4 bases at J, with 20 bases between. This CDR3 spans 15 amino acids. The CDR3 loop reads CASTVPGRVRYEQYF. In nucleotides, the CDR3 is TGTGCCAGCACCGTGCCCGGCAGGGTCAGATACGAGCAGTACTTC.

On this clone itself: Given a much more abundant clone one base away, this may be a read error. CDR3 in amino acids: CASSSYTGELFF. CDR3 in DNA: TGTGCCAGCAGCTCCTACACCGGGGAGCTGTTTTTT. The J gene is TRBJ2-2, the V gene TRBV11-3; D is unresolved. Germline V gene data show CDR1 as SGHNT and CDR2 as YENEEA. V lost 4 bases and J 3 bases, leaving 3 bases between the germline ends. The CDR3 length is 12 residues.

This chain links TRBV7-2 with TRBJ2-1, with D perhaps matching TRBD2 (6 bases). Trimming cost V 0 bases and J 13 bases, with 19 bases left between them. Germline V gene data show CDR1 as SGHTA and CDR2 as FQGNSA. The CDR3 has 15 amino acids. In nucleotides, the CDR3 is TGTGCCAGCAGCTTAGCCCCCCCATCTGGTGGGACTCAGTTCTTC. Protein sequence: CASSLAPPSGGTQFF.

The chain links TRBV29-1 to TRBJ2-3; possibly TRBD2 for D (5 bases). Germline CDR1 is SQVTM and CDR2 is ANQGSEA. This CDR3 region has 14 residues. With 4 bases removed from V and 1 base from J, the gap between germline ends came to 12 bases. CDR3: CSVGGQEGTDTQYF. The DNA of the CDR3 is TGCAGCGTTGGAGGCCAGGAGGGCACAGATACGCAGTATTTT.

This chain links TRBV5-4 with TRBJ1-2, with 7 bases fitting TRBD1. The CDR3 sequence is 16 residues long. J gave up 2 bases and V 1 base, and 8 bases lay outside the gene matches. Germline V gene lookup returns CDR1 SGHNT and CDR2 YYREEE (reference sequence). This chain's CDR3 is CASSLSQGRGNYGYTF. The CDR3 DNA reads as TGTGCCAGCAGCTTGTCACAGGGGAGGGGGAACTATGGCTACACCTTC.

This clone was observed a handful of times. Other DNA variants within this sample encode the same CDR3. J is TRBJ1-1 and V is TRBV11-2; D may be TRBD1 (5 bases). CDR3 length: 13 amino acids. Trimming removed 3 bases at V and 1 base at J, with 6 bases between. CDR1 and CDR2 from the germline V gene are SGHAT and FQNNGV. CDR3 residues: CASSLQGNTEAFF. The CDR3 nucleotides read TGTGCCAGCAGCTTGCAGGGGAACACTGAAGCTTTCTTT.

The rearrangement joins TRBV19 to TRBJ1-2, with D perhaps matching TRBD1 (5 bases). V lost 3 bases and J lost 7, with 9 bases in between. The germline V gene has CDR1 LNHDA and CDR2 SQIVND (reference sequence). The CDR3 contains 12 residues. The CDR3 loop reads CASSIGGAGYTF. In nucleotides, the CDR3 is TGTGCCAGTAGTATCGGGGGAGCTGGCTACACCTTC.

CDR3 sequence (DNA): TGTGCCAGCAGTGGGGGGACAGACAATCAGCCCCAGCATTTT. Its protein product is CASSGGTDNQPQHF. This chain joins TRBV2 and TRBJ1-5, with 7 bases aligning to TRBD1. The CDR3 has 14 residues. V lost 4 bases, J lost 3 bases, and 3 bases stayed unmatched. Germline V CDR1 and CDR2: SNHLY, FYNNEI.

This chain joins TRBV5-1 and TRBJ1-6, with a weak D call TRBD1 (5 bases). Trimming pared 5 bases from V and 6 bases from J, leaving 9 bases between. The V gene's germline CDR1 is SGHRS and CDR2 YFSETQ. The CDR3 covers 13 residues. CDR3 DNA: TGCGCCAGCAGGTGGGACGGTAATTCACCCCTCCACTTT. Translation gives CASRWDGNSPLHF. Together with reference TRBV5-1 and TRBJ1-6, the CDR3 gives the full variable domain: KAGVTQTPRYLIKTRGQQVTLSCSPISGHRSVSWYQQTPGQGLQFLFEYFSETQRNKGNFPGRFSGRQFSNSRSEMNVSTLELGDSALYLCASRWDGNSPLHFGNGTRLTVT.

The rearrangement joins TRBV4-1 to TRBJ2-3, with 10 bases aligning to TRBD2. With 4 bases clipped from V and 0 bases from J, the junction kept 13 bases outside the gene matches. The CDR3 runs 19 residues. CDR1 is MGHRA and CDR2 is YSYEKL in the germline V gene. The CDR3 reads CASSRRGPSGRTSTDTQYF. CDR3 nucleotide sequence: TGCGCCAGCAGCCGGAGGGGGCCTAGCGGGAGAACTAGCACAGATACGCAGTATTTT.

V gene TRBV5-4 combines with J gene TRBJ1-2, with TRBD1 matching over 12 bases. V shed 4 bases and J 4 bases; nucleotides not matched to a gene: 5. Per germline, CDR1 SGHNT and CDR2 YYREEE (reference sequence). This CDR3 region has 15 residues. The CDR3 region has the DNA TGTGCCAGCAGCCGGGGACAGGGGGCGAGCTATGGCTACACCTTC. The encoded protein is CASSRGQGASYGYTF. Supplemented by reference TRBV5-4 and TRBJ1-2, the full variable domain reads ETGVTQSPTHLIKTRGQQVTLRCSSQSGHNTVSWYQQALGQGPQFIFQYYREEENGRGNFPPRFSGLQFPNYSSELNVNALELDDSALYLCASSRGQGASYGYTFGSGTRLTVV.

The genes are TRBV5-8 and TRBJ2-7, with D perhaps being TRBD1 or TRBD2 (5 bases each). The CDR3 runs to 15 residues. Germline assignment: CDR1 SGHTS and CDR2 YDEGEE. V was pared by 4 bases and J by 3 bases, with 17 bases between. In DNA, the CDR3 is TGTGCCAGCAGCAGAACCGGGACCCTAATCTACGAGCAGTACTTC. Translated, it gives CASSRTGTLIYEQYF.

CDR3 in amino acids: CASSAGLAGGYEQFF. CDR3 sequence (DNA): TGTGCCAGCAGCGCGGGACTAGCGGGAGGTTATGAGCAGTTCTTC. The chain joins TRBV7-2 to TRBJ2-1, with 15 positions matching TRBD2. Germline assignment: CDR1 SGHTA and CDR2 FQGNSA. The CDR3 sequence is 15 residues long. The junction had 4 bases not matched to a gene; V was cut back by 5 bases and J by 8 bases.